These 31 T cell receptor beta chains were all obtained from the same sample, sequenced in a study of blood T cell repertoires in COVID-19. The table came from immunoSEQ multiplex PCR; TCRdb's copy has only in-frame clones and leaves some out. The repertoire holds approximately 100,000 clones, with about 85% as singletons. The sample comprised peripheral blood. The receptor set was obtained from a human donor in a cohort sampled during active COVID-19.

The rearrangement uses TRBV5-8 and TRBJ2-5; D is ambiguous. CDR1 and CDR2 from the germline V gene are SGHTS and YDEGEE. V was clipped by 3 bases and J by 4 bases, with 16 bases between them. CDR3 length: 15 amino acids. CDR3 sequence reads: CASSSRPTSLETQYF. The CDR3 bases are TGTGCCAGCAGCTCGAGACCGACTTCCTTAGAGACCCAGTACTTC.

CDR3 sequence (DNA): TGTGCCAGCAGTACAGGGGGTAGCTTCTACTTC. This translates into CASSTGGSFYF. The chain has TRBV6-6 and TRBJ2-5; 8 bases line up with TRBD1. Per germline, CDR1 MNHNY and CDR2 SVGAGI (reference sequence). The CDR3 totals 11 residues. Trimming at V came to 5 bases and at J to 14 bases, leaving 7 bases not matched to a gene.

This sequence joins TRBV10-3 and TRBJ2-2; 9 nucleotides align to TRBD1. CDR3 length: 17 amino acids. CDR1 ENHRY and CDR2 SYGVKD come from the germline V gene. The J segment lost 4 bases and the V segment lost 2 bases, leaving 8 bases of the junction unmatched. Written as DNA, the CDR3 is TGTGCCATCAGTGAGGCTACAGGGGGCATAGTCACCGGGGAGCTGTTTTTT. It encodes CAISEATGGIVTGELFF.

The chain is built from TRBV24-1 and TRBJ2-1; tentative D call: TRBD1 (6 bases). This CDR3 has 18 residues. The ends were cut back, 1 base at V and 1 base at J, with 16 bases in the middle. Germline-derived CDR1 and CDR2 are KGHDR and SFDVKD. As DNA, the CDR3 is TGTGCCACCAGTGATTTTCGATTCGGACAGAATTCCTACAATGAGCAGTTCTTC. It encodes CATSDFRFGQNSYNEQFF.

The CDR3 loop is CASSSGRNEQFF. CDR3 in DNA: TGTGCCAGTAGTAGCGGGAGAAATGAGCAGTTCTTC. This sequence joins TRBV19 and TRBJ2-1; 7 bases map to TRBD2. V lost 4 bases, J lost 7 bases, and 1 base stayed unmatched. Germline assignment: CDR1 LNHDA and CDR2 SQIVND (reference sequence). The CDR3 contains 12 residues.

CDR3 DNA sequence: TGTGCCAGCAGCCCCTCCGGGACAGGGGGCTACGAGCAGTACTTC. It codes for CASSPSGTGGYEQYF. V is TRBV9 and J is TRBJ2-7; TRBD1 matches 11 bases. Germline CDR1 and CDR2: SGDLS and YYNGEE. V dropped 4 bases and J dropped 3; count of bases not matched to a gene: 6. The CDR3 is 15 amino acids.

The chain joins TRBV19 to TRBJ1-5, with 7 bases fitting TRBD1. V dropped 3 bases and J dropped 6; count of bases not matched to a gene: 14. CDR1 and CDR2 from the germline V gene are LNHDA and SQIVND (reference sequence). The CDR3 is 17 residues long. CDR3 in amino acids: CASSIAGGRQGLQPQHF. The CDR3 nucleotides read TGTGCCAGTAGTATCGCCGGGGGTAGACAGGGCCTTCAGCCCCAGCATTTT.

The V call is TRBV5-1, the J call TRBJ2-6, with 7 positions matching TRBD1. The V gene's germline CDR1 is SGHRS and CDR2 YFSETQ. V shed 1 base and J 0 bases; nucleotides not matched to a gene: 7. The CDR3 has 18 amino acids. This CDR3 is CASSLFGQAASGANVLTF. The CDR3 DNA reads TGCGCCAGCAGCTTGTTCGGACAGGCCGCCTCTGGGGCCAACGTCCTGACTTTC.

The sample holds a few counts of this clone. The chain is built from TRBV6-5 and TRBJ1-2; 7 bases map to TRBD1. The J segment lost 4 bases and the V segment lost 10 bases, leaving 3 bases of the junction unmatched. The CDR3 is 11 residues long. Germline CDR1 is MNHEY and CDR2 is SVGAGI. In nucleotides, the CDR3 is TGTGCCACCCAGGGGGGCTATGGCTACACCTTC. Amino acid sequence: CATQGGYGYTF.

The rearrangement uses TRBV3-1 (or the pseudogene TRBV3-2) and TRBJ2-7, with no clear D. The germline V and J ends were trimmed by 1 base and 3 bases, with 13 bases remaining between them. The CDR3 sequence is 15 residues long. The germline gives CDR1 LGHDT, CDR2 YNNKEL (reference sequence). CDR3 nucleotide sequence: TGTGCCAGCAGCCAAGGGTCGTTAGGAGTCTACGAGCAGTACTTC. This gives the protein CASSQGSLGVYEQYF.

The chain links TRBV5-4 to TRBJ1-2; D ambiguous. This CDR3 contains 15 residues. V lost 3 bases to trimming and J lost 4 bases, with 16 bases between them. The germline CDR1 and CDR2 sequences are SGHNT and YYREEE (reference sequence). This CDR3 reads CASSSPGLGSYGYTF. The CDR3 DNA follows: TGTGCCAGCAGCTCTCCGGGGTTAGGGTCCTATGGCTACACCTTC.

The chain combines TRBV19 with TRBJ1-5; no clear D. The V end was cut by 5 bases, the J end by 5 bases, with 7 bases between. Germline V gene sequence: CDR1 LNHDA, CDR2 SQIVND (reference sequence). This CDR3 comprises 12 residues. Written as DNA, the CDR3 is TGTGCCAGTAGTCTACGAGATCAGCCCCAGCATTTT. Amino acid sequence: CASSLRDQPQHF.

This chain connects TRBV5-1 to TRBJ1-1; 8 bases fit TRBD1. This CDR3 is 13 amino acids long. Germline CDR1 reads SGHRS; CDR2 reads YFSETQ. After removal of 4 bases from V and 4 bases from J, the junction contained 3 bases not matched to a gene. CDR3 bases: TGCGCCAGCAGCATCGGACAGGGCACTGAAGCTTTCTTT. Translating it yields CASSIGQGTEAFF.

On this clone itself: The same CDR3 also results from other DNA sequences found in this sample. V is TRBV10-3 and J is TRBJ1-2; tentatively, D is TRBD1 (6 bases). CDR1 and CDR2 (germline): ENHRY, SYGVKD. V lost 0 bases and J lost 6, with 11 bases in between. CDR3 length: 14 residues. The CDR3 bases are TGTGCCATCAGTGAGTCGGGGGGGGACAATGGCTACACCTTC. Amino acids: CAISESGGDNGYTF.

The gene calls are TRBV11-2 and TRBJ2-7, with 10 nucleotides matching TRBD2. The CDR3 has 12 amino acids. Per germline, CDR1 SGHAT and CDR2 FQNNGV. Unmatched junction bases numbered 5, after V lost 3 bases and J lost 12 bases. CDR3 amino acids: CASSFEGTSVYF. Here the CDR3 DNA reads TGTGCCAGCAGCTTTGAAGGGACTAGCGTGTACTTC.

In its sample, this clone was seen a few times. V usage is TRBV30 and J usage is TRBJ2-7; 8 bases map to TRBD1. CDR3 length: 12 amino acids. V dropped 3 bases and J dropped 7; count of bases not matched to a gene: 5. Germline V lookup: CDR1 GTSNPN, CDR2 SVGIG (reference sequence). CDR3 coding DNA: TGTGCCTGGAGCAGACAGGGGTGGGAGCAGTACTTC. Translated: CAWSRQGWEQYF.

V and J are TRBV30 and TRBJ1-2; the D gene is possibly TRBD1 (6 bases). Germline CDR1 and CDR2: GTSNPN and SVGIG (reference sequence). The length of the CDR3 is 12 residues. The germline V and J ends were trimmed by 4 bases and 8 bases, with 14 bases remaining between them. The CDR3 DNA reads TGTGCCTGGAAGGCGGGGGGCCGAGGCTACACCTTC. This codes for CAWKAGGRGYTF.

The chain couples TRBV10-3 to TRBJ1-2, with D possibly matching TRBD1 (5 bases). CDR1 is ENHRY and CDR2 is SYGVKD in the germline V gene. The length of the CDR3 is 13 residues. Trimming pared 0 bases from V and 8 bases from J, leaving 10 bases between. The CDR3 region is CAISESGAGGYTF. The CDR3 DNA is TGTGCCATCAGTGAGTCAGGGGCAGGGGGCTACACCTTC.

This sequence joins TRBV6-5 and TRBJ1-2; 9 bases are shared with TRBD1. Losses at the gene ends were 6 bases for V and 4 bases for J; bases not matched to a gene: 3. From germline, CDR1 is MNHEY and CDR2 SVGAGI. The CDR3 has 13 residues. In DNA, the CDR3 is TGTGCCAGCAGATCGGGACAGGGCTATGGCTACACCTTC. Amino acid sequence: CASRSGQGYGYTF.

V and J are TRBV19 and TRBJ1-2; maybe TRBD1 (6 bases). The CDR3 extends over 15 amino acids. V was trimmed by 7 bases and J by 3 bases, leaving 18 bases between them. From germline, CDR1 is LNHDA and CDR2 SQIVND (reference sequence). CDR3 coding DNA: TGTGCCAGTAATCACATGGACAGACCGCACTATGGCTACACCTTC. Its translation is CASNHMDRPHYGYTF. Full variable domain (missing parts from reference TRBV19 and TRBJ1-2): DGGITQSPKYLFRKEGQNVTLSCEQNLNHDAMYWYRQDPGQGLRLIYYSQIVNDFQKGDIAEGYSVSREKKESFPLTVTSAQKNPTAFYLCASNHMDRPHYGYTFGSGTRLTVV.

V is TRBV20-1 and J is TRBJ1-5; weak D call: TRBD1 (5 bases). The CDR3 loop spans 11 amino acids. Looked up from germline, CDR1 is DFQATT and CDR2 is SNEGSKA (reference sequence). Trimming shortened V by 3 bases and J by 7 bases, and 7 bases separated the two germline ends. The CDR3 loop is CSASRGQPQHF. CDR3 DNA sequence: TGCAGTGCTAGTAGGGGCCAGCCCCAGCATTTT.

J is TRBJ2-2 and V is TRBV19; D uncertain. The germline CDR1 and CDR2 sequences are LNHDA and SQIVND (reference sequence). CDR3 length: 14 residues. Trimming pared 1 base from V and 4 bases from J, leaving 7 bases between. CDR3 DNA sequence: TGTGCCAGTAGTATAGGGAGCAGCACCGGGGAGCTGTTTTTT. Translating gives CASSIGSSTGELFF. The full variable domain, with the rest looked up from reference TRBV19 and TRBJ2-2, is DGGITQSPKYLFRKEGQNVTLSCEQNLNHDAMYWYRQDPGQGLRLIYYSQIVNDFQKGDIAEGYSVSREKKESFPLTVTSAQKNPTAFYLCASSIGSSTGELFFGEGSRLTVL.

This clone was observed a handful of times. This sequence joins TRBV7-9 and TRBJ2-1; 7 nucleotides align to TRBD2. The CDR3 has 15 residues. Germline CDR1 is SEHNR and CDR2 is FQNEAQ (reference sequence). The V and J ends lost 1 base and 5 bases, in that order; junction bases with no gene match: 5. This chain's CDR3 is CASSLGDYPHNEQFF. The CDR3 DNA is TGTGCCAGCAGCTTAGGGGACTACCCTCACAATGAGCAGTTCTTC.

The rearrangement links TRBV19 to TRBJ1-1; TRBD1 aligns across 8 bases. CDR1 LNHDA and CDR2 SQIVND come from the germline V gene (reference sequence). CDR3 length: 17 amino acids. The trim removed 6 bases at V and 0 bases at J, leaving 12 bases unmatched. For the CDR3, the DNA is TGTGCCAGTAGCTCGCAGGGGGCGGCGCCTTTGAACACTGAAGCTTTCTTT. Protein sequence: CASSSQGAAPLNTEAFF.

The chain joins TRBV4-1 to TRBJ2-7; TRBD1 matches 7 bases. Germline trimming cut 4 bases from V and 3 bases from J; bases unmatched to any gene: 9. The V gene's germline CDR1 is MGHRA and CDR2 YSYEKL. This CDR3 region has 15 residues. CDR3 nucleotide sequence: TGCGCCAGCAGCCCTCGACAGGGCCATATCTACGAGCAGTACTTC. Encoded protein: CASSPRQGHIYEQYF.

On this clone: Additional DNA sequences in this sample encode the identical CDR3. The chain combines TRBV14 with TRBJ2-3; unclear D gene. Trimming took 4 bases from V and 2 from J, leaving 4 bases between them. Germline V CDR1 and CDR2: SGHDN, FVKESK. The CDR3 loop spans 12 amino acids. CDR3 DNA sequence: TGTGCCAGCAGCCCGTTCACAGATACGCAGTATTTT. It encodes CASSPFTDTQYF. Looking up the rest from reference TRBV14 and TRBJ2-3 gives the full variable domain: EAGVTQFPSHSVIEKGQTVTLRCDPISGHDNLYWYRRVMGKEIKFLLHFVKESKQDESGMPNNRFLAERTGGTYSTLKVQPAELEDSGVYFCASSPFTDTQYFGPGTRLTVL.

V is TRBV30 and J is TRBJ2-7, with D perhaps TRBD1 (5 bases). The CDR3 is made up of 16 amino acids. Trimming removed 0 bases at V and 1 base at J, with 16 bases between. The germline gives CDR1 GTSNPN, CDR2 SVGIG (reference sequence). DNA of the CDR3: TGTGCCTGGAGTGTTTCCCGCAGGGTGATTTCCTACGAGCAGTACTTC. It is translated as CAWSVSRRVISYEQYF.

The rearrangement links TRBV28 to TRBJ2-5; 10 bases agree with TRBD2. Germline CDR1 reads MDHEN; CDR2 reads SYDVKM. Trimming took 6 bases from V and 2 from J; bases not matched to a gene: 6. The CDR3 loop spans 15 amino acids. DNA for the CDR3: TGTGCCAGCAGAAGAGCGGGGGGGTCGCAAGAGACCCAGTACTTC. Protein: CASRRAGGSQETQYF.

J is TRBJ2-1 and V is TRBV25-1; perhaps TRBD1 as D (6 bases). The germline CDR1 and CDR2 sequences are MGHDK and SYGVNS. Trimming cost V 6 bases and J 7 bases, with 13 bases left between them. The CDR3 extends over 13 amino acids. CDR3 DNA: TGTGCCAGCAGGGAAACAGGGTTGAATGAGCAGTTCTTC. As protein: CASRETGLNEQFF.

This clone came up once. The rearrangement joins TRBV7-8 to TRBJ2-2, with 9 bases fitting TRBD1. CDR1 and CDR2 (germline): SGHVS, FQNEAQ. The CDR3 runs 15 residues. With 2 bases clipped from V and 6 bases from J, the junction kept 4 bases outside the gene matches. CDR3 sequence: CASSLRQGDAGELFF. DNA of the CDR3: TGTGCCAGCAGCTTACGACAGGGGGACGCCGGGGAGCTGTTTTTT.

The CDR3 nucleotides are TGTGCCAGCAGTGTACAGGGCTATGGCTACACCTTC. It specifies CASSVQGYGYTF. The chain joins TRBV2 to TRBJ1-2; D is perhaps TRBD1 (6 bases). Germline CDR1 and CDR2: SNHLY and FYNNEI. The CDR3 has 12 residues. V was shortened by 4 bases and J by 4 bases, with 7 bases between the two germline ends.